This T cell receptor beta chain was documented in a study of identical twins. General study findings and limits: Beta out-of-frame sequences showed weaker excess twin sharing. The study based its conclusions on cross-sectional statistical analysis and did not follow the same donors.

TCRdb re-analysed the 5' RACE reads in MiXCR, keeping a single row per CDR3 protein. The sample lists hundreds of thousands of distinct CDR3 sequences, around 6.1% occurring once. Donors were all healthy Caucasians. With regard to this clonotype: Antigen: not known.

This sequence was found in a man aged 18 to 35 in good health. Material: naive T cells sorted from blood.

The CDR3 sequence is CASSLGLSGQDQPQHF. CDR3 nucleotides: TGCGCCAGCAGCTTGGGTCTATCGGGACAGGATCAGCCCCAGCATTTT. This chain joins TRBV5-1 and TRBJ1-5, with TRBD1 matching over 8 bases. This CDR3 contains 16 residues. J was trimmed by 5 bases and V by 0 bases; bases with no gene match: 7. CDR1 SGHRS and CDR2 YFSETQ come from the germline V gene.